This T cell receptor beta chain was sequenced during a study of T cell responses to AZD1222 COVID-19 vaccine. Regarding the study as a whole: White British donors predominated, females outnumbered males, and clonal diversity was possibly underestimated. Spike-spanning, vaccine-associated CD4 TCRs were dominant at 160-218 and 743-854. Two AZD1222 administrations were followed by greater Spike-specific TCR breadth and depth.

Repertoires were generated with immunoSEQ multiplex PCR, while TCRdb's copy carries only in-frame clones and drops some. The top ten clones hold about 9.1% of a sample with some 150,000 clones, around 93% of them seen once. This CDR3 is 12 amino acids long. Germline V gene lookup returns CDR1 GTSNPN and CDR2 SVGIG (reference sequence). The V gene lost 5 bases and the J gene lost 2 bases, with 9 bases spanning the gap. Comments on this clone: Its specificity is unknown.

Here the sequenced sample was peripheral blood, taken on day 0 of AZD1222 vaccination. This chain connects TRBV30 to TRBJ2-5, with D perhaps matching TRBD2 (6 bases). This receptor was obtained from an adult in good health. CDR3 DNA sequence: TGTGCCTGGGCTGGGGGGCAAGAGACCCAGTACTTC. This codes for CAWAGGQETQYF.